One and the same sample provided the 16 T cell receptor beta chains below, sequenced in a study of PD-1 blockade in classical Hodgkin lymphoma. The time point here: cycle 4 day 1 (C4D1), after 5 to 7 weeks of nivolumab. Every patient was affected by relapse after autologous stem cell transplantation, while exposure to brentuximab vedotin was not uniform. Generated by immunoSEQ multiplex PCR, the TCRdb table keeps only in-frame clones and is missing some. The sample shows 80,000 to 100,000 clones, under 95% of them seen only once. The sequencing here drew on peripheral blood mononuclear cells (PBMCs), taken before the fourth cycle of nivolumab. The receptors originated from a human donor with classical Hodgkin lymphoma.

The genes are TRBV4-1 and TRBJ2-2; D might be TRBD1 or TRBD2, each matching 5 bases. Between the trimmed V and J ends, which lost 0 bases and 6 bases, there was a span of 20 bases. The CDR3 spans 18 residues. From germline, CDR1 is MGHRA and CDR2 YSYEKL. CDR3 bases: TGCGCCAGCAGCCAAGATCCGGGGCGGGCCGATGCCCCCGGGGAGCTGTTTTTT. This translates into CASSQDPGRADAPGELFF.

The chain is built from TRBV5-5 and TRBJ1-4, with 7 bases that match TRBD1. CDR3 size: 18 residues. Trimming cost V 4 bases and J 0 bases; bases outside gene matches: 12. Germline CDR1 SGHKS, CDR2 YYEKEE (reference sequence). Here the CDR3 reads CASSQKDRTVATNEKLFF. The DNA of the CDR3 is TGTGCCAGCAGCCAAAAGGACAGGACCGTAGCAACTAATGAAAAACTGTTTTTT.

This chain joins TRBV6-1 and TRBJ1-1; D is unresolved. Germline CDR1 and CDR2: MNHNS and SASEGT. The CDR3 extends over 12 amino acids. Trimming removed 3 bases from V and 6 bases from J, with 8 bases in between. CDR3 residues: CASSDYRPEAFF. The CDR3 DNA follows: TGTGCCAGCAGTGATTATAGGCCTGAAGCTTTCTTT.

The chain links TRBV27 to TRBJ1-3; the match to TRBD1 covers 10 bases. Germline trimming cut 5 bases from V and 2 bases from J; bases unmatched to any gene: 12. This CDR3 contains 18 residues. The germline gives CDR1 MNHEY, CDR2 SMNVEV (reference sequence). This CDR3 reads CASSTYRDRGLAGNTIYF. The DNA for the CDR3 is TGTGCCAGCAGTACATACCGGGACAGGGGTTTAGCTGGAAACACCATATATTTT.

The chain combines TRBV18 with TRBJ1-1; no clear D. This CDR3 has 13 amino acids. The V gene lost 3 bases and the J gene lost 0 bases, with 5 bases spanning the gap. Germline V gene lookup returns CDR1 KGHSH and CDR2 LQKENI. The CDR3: CASSPGLNTEAFF. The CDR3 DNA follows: TGTGCCAGCTCACCGGGGTTGAACACTGAAGCTTTCTTT.

The CDR3 DNA follows: TGTGCCAGCAGTTTTAAGCACAGGGGAGTAACTAGCACAGATACGCAGTATTTT. Translating it yields CASSFKHRGVTSTDTQYF. The J gene is TRBJ2-3, the V gene TRBV27; 7 nucleotides align to TRBD1. The CDR3 loop spans 18 amino acids. Germline V lookup: CDR1 MNHEY, CDR2 SMNVEV (reference sequence). The V segment lost 3 bases and the J segment 0 bases; nucleotides outside the gene matches: 12.

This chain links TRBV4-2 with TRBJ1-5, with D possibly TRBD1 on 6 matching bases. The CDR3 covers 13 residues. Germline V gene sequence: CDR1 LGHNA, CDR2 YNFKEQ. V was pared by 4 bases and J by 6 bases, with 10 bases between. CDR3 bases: TGTGCCAGCAGCCTTGGAGGGGGTCAGCCCCAGCATTTT. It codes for CASSLGGGQPQHF.

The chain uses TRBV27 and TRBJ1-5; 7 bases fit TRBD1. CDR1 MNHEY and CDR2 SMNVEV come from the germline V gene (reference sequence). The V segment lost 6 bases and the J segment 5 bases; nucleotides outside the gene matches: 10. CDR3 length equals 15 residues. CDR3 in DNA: TGTGCCAGCAGCCTGACCCGGGACAGCTATCAGCCCCAGCATTTT. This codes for CASSLTRDSYQPQHF.

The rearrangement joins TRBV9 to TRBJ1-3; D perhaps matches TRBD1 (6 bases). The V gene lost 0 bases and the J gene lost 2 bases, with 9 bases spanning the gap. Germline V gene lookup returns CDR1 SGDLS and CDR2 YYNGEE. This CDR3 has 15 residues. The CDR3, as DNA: TGTGCCAGCAGCGTAGAGGAGGGGGCTGGAAACACCATATATTTT. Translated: CASSVEEGAGNTIYF.

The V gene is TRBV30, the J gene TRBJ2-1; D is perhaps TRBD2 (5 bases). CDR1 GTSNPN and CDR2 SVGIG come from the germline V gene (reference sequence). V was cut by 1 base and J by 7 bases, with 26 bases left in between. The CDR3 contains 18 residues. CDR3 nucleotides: TGTGCCTGGAGTGCACTCCGATTATCTAGCAGTGGAAGGAATGAGCAGTTCTTC. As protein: CAWSALRLSSSGRNEQFF.

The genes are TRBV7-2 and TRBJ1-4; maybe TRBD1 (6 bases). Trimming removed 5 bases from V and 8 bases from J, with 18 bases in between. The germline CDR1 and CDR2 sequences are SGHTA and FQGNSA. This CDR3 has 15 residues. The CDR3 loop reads CASSDNDRREEKLFF. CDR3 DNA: TGTGCCAGCAGCGACAATGACAGGAGAGAGGAAAAACTGTTTTTT.

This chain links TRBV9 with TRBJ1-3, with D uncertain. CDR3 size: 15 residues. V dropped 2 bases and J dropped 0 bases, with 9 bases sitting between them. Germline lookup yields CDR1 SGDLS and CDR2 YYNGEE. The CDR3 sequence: CASSVSWDSGNTIYF. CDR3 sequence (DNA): TGTGCCAGCAGCGTCTCATGGGACTCTGGAAACACCATATATTTT.

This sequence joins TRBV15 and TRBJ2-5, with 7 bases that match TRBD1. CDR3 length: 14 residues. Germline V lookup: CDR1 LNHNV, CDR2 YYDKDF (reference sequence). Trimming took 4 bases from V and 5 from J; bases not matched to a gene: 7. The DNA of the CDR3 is TGTGCCACCAGCACAAAGACAGGGTTGGAGACCCAGTACTTC. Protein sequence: CATSTKTGLETQYF.

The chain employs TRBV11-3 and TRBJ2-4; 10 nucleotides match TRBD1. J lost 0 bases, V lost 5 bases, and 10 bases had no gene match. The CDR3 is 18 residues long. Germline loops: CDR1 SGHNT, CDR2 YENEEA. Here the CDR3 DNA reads TGTGCCAGCAGCACCGGGACAGGGGTGGGATTAGCCAAAAACATTCAGTACTTC. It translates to CASSTGTGVGLAKNIQYF.

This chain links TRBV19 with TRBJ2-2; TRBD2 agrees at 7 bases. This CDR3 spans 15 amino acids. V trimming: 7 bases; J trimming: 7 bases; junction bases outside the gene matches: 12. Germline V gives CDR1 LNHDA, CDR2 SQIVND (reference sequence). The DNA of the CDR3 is TGTGCCAGTAAACCCGGGGGGACGAAAGTCGGGGAGCTGTTTTTT. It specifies CASKPGGTKVGELFF.

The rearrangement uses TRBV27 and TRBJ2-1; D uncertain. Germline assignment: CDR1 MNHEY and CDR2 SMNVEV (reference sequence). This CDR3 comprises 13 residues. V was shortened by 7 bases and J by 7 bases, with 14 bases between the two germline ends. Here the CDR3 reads CASNHYGGNEQFF. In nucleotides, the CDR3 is TGTGCCAGCAACCACTACGGCGGAAATGAGCAGTTCTTC.